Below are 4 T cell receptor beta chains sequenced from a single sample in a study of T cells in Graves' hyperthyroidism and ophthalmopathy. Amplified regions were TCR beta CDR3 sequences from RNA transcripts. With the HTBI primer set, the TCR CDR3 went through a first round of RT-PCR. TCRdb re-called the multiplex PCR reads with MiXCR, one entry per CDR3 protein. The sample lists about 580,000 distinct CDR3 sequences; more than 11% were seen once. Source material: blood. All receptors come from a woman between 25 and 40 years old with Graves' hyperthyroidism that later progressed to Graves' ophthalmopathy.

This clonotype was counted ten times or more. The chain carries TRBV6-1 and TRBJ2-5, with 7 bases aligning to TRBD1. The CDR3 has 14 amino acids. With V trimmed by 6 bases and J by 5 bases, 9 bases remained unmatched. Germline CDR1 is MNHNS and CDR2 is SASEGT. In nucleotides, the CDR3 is TGTGCCAGCAGACTAAGACAGGGAGCGGAGACCCAGTACTTC. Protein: CASRLRQGAETQYF.

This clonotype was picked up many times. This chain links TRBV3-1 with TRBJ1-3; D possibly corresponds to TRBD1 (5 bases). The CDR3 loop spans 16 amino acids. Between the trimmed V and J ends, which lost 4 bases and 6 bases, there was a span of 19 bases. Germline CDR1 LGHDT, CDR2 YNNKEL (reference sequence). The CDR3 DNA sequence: TGTGCCAGCAGCCTGCGCTCCGGGGCCGGAACAAACACCATATATTTT. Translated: CASSLRSGAGTNTIYF.

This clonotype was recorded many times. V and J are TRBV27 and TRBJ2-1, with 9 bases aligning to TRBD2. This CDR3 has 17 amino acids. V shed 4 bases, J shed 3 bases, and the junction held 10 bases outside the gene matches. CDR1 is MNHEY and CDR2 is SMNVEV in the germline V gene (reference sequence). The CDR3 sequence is CASSSDGAGGFYNEQFF. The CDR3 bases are TGTGCCAGCAGTTCCGATGGGGCGGGAGGGTTCTACAATGAGCAGTTCTTC.

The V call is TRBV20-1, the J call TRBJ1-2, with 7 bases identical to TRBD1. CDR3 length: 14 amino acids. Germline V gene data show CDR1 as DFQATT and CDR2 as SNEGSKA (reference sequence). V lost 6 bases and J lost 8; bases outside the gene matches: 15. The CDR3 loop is CSAGVRQGARGYTF. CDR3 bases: TGCAGTGCCGGAGTCAGACAGGGTGCAAGGGGCTACACCTTC.